The source of this TCR beta chain is a study of type 1 and type 2 diabetes patients. The CDR3 loop spans 14 amino acids. Germline lookup yields CDR1 LGHNA and CDR2 YSLEER. V was clipped by 1 base and J by 1 base, with 8 bases between them. The PCR template was genomic DNA. A primer set of 30 forward and 13 reverse primers amplified the CDR3. TCRdb re-analysed the multiplex PCR reads in MiXCR, keeping a single row per CDR3 protein. The sample carries a few hundred thousand distinct CDR3 sequences, roughly 48% recorded once. Specimen: peripheral blood mononuclear cells (PBMCs). V gene TRBV4-3 combines with J gene TRBJ2-7; no clear D. This receptor was taken from a man younger than 35 with type 2 diabetes. The DNA for the CDR3 is TGCGCCAGCAGCCAAGGTCCAAGATCCTACGAGCAGTACTTC. Amino acid sequence: CASSQGPRSYEQYF.